This entry features one T cell receptor beta chain sequence. Its antigen is currently unknown. Sequenced by immunoSEQ multiplex PCR; TCRdb stores in-frame clones only, minus some. This sample carries some 95,000 clones, approximately 86% of them seen once, and the ten largest clones take more than 0.8%. These data come from a study of OX40 agonist ivuxolimab in advanced cancers. Study-wide points: On average, CD8+ T cells showed a greater number of expanded clones than CD4+.

V dropped 1 base and J dropped 4 bases, with 7 bases sitting between them. Germline CDR1 MNHNS, CDR2 SASEGT. CDR3 length: 13 residues. The receptor's source is an adult with an advanced solid tumor such as melanoma, head and neck, liver or kidney cancer. The sequencing used CD4+ or CD8+ T cells sorted from blood, collected in a trial of the OX40 agonist ivuxolimab. The genes are TRBV6-1 and TRBJ1-2, with D hard to call. The CDR3 region has the DNA TGTGCCAGCAGTGAAGTGAGAATCTATGGCTACACCTTC. This translates into CASSEVRIYGYTF.